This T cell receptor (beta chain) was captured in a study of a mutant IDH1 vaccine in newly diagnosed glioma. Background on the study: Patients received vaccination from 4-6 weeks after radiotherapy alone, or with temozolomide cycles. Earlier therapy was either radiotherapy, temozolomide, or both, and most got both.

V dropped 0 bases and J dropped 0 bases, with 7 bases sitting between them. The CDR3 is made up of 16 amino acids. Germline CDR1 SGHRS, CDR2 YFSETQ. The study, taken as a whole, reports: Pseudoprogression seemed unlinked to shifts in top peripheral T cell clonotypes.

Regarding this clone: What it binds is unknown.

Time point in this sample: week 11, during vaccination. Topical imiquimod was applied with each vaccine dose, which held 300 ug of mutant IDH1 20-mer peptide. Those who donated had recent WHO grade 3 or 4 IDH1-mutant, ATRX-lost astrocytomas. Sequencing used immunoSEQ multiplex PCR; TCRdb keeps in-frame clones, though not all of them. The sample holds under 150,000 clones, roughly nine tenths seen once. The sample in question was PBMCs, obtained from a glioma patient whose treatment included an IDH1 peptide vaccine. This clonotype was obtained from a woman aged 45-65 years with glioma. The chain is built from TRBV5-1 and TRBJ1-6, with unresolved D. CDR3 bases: TGCGCCAGCAGCTTGGGAGCCGGCTCCTATAATTCACCCCTCCACTTT. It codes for CASSLGAGSYNSPLHF. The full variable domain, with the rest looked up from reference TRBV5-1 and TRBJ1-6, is KAGVTQTPRYLIKTRGQQVTLSCSPISGHRSVSWYQQTPGQGLQFLFEYFSETQRNKGNFPGRFSGRQFSNSRSEMNVSTLELGDSALYLCASSLGAGSYNSPLHFGNGTRLTVT.